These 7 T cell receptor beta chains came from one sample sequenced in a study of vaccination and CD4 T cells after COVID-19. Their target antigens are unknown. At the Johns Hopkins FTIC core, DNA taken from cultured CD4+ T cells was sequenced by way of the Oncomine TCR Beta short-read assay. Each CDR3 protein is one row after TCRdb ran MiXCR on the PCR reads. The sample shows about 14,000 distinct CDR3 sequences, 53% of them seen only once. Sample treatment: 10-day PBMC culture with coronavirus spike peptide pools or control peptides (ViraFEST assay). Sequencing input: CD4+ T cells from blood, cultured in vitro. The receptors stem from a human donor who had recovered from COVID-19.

CDR3 in amino acids: CSARKAGLLYEQYF. In nucleotides, the CDR3 is TGCAGTGCTCGTAAAGCGGGATTACTCTACGAGCAGTACTTC. The chain combines TRBV20-1 with TRBJ2-7; 7 bases line up with TRBD2. Germline V gene sequence: CDR1 DFQATT, CDR2 SNEGSKA (reference sequence). Trimming removed 5 bases from V and 3 bases from J; junction bases left unmatched: 10. CDR3 length equals 14 residues.

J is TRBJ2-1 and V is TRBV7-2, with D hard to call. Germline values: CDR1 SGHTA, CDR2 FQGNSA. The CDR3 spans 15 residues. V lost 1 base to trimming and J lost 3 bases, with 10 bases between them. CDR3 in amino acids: CASSLGDPRYNEQFF. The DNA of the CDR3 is TGTGCCAGCAGCTTAGGTGACCCCCGCTACAATGAGCAGTTCTTC.

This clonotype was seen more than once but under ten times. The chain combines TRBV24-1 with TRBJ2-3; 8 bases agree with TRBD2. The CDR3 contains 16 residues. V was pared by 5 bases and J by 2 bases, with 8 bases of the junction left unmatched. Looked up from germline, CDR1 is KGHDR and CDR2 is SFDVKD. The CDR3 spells CATSVREGGFTDTQYF. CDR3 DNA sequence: TGTGCCACCAGTGTACGGGAGGGCGGATTCACAGATACGCAGTATTTT.

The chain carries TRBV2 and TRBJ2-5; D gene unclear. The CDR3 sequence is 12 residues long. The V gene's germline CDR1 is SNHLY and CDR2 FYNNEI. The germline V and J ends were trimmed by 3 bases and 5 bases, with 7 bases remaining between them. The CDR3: CASSEIPETQYF. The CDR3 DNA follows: TGTGCCAGCAGTGAGATACCCGAGACCCAGTACTTC.

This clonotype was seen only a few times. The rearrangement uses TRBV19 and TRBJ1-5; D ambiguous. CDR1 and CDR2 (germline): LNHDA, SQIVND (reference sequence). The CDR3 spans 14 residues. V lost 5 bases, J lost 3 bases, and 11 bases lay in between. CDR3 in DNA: TGTGCCAGTAGTGTCCGCCGGGACAATCAGCCCCAGCATTTT. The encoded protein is CASSVRRDNQPQHF.

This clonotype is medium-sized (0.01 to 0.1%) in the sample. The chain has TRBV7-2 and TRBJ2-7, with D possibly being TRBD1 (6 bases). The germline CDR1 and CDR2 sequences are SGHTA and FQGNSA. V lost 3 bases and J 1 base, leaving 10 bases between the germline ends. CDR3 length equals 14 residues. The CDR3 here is CASSFGRGSYEQYF. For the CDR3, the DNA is TGTGCCAGCAGCTTTGGCAGGGGATCCTACGAGCAGTACTTC.

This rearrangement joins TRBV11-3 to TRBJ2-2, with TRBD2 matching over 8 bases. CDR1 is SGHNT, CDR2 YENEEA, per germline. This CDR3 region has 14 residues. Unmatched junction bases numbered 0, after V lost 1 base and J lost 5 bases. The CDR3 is CASSLAGGTGELFF. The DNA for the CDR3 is TGTGCCAGCAGCTTAGCGGGAGGGACCGGGGAGCTGTTTTTT.